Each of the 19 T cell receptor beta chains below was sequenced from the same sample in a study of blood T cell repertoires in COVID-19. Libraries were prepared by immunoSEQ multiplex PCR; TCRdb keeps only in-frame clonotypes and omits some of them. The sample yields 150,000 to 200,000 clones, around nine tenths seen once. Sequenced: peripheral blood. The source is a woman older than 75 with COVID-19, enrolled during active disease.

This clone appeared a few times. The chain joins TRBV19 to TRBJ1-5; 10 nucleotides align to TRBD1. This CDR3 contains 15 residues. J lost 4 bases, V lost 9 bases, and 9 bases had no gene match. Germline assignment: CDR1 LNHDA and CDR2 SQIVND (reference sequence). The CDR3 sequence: CASTGTGVGNQPQHF. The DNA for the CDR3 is TGTGCCAGCACCGGGACAGGGGTGGGTAATCAGCCCCAGCATTTT. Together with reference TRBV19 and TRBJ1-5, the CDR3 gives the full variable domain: DGGITQSPKYLFRKEGQNVTLSCEQNLNHDAMYWYRQDPGQGLRLIYYSQIVNDFQKGDIAEGYSVSREKKESFPLTVTSAQKNPTAFYLCASTGTGVGNQPQHFGDGTRLSIL.

CDR3 sequence: CASSFGGGPSYEQYF. CDR3 bases: TGTGCCAGCAGCTTCGGCGGAGGCCCCTCCTACGAGCAGTACTTC. The genes are TRBV7-9 and TRBJ2-7, with D tentatively TRBD2 (5 bases). Deletions cut 3 bases from V and 0 bases from J, with 12 bases between. Germline assignment: CDR1 SEHNR and CDR2 FQNEAQ (reference sequence). The CDR3 spans 15 residues.

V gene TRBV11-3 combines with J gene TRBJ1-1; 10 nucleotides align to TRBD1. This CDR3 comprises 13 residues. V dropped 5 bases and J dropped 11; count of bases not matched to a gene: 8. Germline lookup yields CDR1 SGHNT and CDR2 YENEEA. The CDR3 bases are TGTGCCAGCAGCCTTGGGACAGGGGTTGCGGCTTTCTTT. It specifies CASSLGTGVAAFF.

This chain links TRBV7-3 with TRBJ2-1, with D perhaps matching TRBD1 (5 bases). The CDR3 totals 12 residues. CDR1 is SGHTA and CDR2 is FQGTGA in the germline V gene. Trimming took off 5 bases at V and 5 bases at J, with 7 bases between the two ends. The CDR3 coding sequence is TGTGCCAGCAGCCAGACAGACAATGAGCAGTTCTTC. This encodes CASSQTDNEQFF.

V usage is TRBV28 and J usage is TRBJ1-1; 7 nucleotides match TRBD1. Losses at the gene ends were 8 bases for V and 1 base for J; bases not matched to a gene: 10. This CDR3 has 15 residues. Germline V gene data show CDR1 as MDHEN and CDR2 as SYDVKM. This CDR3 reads CASPPPGQRNTEAFF. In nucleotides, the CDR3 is TGTGCCAGCCCTCCTCCGGGACAGCGGAACACTGAAGCTTTCTTT.

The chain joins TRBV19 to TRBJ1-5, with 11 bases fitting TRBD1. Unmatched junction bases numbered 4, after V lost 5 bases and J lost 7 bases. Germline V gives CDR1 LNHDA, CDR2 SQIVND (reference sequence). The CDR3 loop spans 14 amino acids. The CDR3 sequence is CASSGTGGGQPQHF. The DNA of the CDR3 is TGTGCCAGTAGTGGGACAGGGGGAGGACAGCCCCAGCATTTT.

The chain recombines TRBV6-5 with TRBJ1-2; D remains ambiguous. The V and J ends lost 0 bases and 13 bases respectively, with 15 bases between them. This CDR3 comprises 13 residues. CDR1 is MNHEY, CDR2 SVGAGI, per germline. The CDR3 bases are TGTGCCAGCAGTTACTCGGGGAATCCTAGCCCCACCTTC. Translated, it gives CASSYSGNPSPTF.

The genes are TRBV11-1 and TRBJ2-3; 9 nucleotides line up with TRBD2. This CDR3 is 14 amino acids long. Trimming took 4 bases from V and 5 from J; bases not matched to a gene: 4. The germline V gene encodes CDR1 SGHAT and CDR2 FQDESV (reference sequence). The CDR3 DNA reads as TGTGCCAGCAGCTGGCTAGCGGGAAAAGATACGCAGTATTTT. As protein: CASSWLAGKDTQYF.

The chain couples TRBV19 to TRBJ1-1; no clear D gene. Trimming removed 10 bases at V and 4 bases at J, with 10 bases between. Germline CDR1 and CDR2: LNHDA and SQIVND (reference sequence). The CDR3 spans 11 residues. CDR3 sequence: CAIERGTEAFF. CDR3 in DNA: TGTGCCATAGAGCGGGGCACTGAAGCTTTCTTT. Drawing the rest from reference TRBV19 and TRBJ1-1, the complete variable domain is DGGITQSPKYLFRKEGQNVTLSCEQNLNHDAMYWYRQDPGQGLRLIYYSQIVNDFQKGDIAEGYSVSREKKESFPLTVTSAQKNPTAFYLCAIERGTEAFFGQGTRLTVV.

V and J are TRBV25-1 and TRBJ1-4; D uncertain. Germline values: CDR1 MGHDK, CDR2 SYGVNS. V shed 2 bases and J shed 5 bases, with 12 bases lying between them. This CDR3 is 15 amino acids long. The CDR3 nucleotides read TGTGCCAGCAGTGAAAGTGGGAGAGGAAATGAAAAACTGTTTTTT. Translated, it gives CASSESGRGNEKLFF. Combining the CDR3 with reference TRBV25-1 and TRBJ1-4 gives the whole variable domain EADIYQTPRYLVIGTGKKITLECSQTMGHDKMYWYQQDPGMELHLIHYSYGVNSTEKGDLSSESTVSRIRTEHFPLTLESARPSHTSQYLCASSESGRGNEKLFFGSGTQLSVL.

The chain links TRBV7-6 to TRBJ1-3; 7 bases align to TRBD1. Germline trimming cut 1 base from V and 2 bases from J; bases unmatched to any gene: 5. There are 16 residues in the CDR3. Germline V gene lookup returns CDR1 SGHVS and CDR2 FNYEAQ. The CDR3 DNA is TGTGCCAGCAGCTTAGAAGGGGGCATTACTGGAAACACCATATATTTT. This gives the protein CASSLEGGITGNTIYF. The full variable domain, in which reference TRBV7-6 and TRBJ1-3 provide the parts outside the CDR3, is GAGVSQSPRYKVTKRGQDVALRCDPISGHVSLYWYRQALGQGPEFLTYFNYEAQQDKSGLPNDRFSAERPEGSISTLTIQRTEQRDSAMYRCASSLEGGITGNTIYFGEGSWLTVV.

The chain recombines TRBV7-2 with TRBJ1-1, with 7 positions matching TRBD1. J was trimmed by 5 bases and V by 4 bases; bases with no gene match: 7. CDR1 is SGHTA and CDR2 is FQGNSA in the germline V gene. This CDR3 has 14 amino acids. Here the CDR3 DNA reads TGTGCCAGCAGCTCGACAGGGTATCGGACTGAAGCTTTCTTT. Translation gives CASSSTGYRTEAFF.

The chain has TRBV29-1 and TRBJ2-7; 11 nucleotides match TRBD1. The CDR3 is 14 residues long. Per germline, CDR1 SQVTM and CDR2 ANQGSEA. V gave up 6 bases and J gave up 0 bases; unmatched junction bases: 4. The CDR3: CSVGGQGGSYEQYF. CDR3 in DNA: TGCAGCGTGGGGGGACAGGGGGGCTCCTACGAGCAGTACTTC.

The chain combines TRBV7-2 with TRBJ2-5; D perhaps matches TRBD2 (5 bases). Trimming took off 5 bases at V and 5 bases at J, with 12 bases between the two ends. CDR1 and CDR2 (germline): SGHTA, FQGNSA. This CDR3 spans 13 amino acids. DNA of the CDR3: TGTGCCAGCAGCCTGGGAGACTGGGAGACCCAGTACTTC. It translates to CASSLGDWETQYF.

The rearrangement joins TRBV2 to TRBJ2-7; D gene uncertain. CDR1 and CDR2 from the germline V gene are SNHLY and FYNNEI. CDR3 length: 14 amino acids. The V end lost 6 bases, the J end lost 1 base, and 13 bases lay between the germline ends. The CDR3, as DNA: TGTGCCAGCAGCCTCCAACGGGTGTCCTACGAGCAGTACTTC. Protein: CASSLQRVSYEQYF.

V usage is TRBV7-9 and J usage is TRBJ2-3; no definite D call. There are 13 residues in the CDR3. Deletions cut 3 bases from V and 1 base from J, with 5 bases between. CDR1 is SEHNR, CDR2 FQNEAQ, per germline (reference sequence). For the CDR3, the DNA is TGTGCCAGCAGCTTTGGAGGCACAGATACGCAGTATTTT. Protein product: CASSFGGTDTQYF.

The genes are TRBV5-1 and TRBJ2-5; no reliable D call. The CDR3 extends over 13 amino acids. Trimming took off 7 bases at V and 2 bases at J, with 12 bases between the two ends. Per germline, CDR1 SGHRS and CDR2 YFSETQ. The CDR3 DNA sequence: TGCGCCAGCCGCCTTCCGGAGCAAGAGACCCAGTACTTC. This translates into CASRLPEQETQYF. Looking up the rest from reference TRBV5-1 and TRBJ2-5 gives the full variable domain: KAGVTQTPRYLIKTRGQQVTLSCSPISGHRSVSWYQQTPGQGLQFLFEYFSETQRNKGNFPGRFSGRQFSNSRSEMNVSTLELGDSALYLCASRLPEQETQYFGPGTRLLVL.

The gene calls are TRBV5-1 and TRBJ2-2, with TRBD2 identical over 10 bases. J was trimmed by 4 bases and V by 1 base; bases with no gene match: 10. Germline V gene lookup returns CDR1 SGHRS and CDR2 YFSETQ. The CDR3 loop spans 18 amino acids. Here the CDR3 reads CASSLSVAGGLSTGELFF. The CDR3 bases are TGCGCCAGCAGCTTGTCGGTAGCGGGAGGACTCTCCACCGGGGAGCTGTTTTTT. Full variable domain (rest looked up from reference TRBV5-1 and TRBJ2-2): KAGVTQTPRYLIKTRGQQVTLSCSPISGHRSVSWYQQTPGQGLQFLFEYFSETQRNKGNFPGRFSGRQFSNSRSEMNVSTLELGDSALYLCASSLSVAGGLSTGELFFGEGSRLTVL.

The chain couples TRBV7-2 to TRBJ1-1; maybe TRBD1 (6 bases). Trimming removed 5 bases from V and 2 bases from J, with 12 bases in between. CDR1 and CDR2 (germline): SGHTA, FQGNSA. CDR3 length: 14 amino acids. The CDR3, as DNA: TGTGCCAGCAGCCCAACAGGGCTTAACACTGAAGCTTTCTTT. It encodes CASSPTGLNTEAFF. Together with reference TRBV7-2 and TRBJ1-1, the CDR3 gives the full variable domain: GAGVSQSPSNKVTEKGKDVELRCDPISGHTALYWYRQSLGQGLEFLIYFQGNSAPDKSGLPSDRFSAERTGGSVSTLTIQRTQQEDSAVYLCASSPTGLNTEAFFGQGTRLTVV.